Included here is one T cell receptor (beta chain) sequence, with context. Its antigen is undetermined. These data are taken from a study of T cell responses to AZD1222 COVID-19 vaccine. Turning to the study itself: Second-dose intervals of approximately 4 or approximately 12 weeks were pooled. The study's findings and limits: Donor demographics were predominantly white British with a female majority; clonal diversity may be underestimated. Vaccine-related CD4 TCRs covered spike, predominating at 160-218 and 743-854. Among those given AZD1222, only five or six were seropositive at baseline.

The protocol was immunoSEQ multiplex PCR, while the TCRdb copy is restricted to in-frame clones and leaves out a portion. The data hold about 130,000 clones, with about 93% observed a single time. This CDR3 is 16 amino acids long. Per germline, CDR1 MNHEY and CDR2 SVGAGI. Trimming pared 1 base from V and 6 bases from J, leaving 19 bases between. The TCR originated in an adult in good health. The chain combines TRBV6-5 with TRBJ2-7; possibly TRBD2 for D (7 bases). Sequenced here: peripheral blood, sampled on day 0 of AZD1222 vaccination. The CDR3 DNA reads TGTGCCAGCAGTTACTTGGCGGGGGCCACCACTCGCGAGCAGTACTTC. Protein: CASSYLAGATTREQYF.